The entry below describes one T cell receptor (beta chain). No antigen is known for it. Use of 60 Vbeta and 13 Jbeta primers characterized the PCR. The data were produced by immunoSEQ multiplex PCR, yet TCRdb's version contains in-frame clones alone and is incomplete. The sample yields around 79,000 clones, 73% seen once. CDR1 and CDR2 from the germline V gene are SGHTA and FQGNSA. The CDR3 covers 16 residues. J gave up 7 bases and V 5 bases, and 14 bases lay outside the gene matches. The source of the sample is a study of cytomegalovirus exposure and HLA in healthy donors. About the research overall: From donors who were HLA-typed, an early data release held about 85 million unique TCRs. Points from the study as a whole: Accurate HLA-A and HLA-B prediction from TCR beta sequences was reported for most subjects. Fewer N-insertions than the roughly 670-donor mean were reportedly shown by an Asian-associated ancestry cluster in a later analysis. Immune exposure was documented only through CMV serostatus.

The chain has TRBV7-2 and TRBJ1-3; 7 bases agree with TRBD1. This receptor was identified in a middle-aged woman in good health and CMV-seropositive. Sequences were obtained from PBMCs. The CDR3: CASSPTARDSTNTIYF. CDR3 coding DNA: TGTGCCAGCAGCCCCACGGCCCGGGACAGCACGAACACCATATATTTT.